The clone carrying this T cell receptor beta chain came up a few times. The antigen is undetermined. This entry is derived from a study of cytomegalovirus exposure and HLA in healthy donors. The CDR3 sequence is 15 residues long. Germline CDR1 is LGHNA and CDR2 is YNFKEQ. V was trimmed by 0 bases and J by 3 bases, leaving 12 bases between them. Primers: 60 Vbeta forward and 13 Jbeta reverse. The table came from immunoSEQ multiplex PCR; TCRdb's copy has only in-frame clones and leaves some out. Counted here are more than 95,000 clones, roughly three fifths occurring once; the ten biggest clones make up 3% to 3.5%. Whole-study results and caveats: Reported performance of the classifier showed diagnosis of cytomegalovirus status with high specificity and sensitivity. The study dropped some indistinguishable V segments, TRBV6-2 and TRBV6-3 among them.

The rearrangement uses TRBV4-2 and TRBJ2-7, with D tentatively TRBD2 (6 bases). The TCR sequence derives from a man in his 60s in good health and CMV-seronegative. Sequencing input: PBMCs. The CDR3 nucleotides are TGTGCCAGCAGCCAAGAAACAGGACTATTCTACGAGCAGTACTTC. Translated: CASSQETGLFYEQYF.